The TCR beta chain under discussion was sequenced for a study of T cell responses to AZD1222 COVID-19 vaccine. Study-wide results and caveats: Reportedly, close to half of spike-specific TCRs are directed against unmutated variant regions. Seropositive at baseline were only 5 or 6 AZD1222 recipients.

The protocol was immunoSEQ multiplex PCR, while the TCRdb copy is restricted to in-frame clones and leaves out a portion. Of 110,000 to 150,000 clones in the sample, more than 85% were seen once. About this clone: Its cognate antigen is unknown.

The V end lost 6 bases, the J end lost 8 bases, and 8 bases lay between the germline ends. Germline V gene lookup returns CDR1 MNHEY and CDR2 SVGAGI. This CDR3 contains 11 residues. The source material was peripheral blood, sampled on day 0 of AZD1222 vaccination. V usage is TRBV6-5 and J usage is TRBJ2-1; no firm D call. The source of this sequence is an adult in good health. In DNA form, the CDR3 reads TGTGCCAGCAGCCGGAACGATGAGCAGTTCTTC. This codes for CASSRNDEQFF.